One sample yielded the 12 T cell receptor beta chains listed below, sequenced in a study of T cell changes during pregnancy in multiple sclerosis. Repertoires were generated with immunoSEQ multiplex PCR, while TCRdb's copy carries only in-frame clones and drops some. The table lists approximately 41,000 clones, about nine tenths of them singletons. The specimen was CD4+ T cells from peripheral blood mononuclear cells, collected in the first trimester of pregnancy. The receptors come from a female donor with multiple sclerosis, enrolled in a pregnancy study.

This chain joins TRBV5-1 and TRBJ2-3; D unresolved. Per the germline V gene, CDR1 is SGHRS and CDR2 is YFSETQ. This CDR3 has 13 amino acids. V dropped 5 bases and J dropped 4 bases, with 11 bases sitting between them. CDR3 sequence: CASSRVAADTQYF. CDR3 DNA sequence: TGCGCCAGCAGTCGAGTCGCGGCAGATACGCAGTATTTT.

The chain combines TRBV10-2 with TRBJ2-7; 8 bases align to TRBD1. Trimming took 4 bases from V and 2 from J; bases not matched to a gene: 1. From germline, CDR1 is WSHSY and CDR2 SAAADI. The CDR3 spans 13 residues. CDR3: CASSGRGPYEQYF. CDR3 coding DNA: TGCGCCAGCAGTGGCAGGGGGCCCTACGAGCAGTACTTC.

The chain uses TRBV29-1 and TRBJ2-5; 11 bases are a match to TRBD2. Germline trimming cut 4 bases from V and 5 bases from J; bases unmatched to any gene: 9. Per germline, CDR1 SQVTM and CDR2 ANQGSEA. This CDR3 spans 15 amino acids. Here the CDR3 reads CSVGSGRARAETQYF. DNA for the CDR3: TGCAGCGTTGGTAGCGGGAGGGCCCGAGCTGAGACCCAGTACTTC.

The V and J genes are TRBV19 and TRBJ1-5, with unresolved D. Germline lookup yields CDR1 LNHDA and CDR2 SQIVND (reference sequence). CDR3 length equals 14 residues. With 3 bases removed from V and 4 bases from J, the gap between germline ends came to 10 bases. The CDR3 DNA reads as TGTGCCAGTAGTATCGAGAGGCGGAATCAGCCCCAGCATTTT. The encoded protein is CASSIERRNQPQHF.

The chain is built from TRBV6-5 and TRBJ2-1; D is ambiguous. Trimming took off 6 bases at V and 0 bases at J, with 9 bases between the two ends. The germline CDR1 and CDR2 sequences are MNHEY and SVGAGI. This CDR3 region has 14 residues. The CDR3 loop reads CASRASYSYNEQFF. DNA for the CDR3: TGTGCCAGCAGGGCCAGTTACTCCTACAATGAGCAGTTCTTC.

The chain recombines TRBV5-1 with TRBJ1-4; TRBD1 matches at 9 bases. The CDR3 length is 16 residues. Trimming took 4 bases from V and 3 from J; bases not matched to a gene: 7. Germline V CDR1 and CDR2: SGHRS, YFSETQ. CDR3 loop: CASSLGQGRANEKLFF. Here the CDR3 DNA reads TGCGCCAGCAGCCTGGGACAGGGAAGGGCTAATGAAAAACTGTTTTTT.

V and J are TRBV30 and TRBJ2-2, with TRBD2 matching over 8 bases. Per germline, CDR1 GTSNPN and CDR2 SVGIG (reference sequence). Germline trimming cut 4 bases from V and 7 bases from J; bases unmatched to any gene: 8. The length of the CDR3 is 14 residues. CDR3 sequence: CAWKTSANIGELFF. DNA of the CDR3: TGTGCCTGGAAGACTAGCGCCAATATCGGGGAGCTGTTTTTT.

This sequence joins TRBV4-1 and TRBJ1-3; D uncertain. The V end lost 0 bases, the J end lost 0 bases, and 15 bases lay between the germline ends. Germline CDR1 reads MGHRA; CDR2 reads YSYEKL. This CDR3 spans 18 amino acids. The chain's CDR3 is CASSQDLRAGRSGNTIYF. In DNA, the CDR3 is TGCGCCAGCAGCCAAGATTTGCGAGCCGGTCGCTCTGGAAACACCATATATTTT.

The CDR3 nucleotides read TGTGCCAGCAGCTTAGGGACGACAGAGAACACTGAAGCTTTCTTT. Residues: CASSLGTTENTEAFF. The chain is built from TRBV11-3 and TRBJ1-1; possible D gene TRBD1, 5 bases. Germline loops: CDR1 SGHNT, CDR2 YENEEA. Deletions cut 1 base from V and 1 base from J, with 10 bases between. The CDR3 extends over 15 amino acids.

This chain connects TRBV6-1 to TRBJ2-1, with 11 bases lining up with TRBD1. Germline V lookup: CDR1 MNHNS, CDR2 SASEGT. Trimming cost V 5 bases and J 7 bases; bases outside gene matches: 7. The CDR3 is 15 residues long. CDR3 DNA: TGTGCCAGCAGTCCTGGACAGGGGGCGAATAATGAGCAGTTCTTC. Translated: CASSPGQGANNEQFF.

The CDR3 DNA sequence: TGTGCCAGCAGTCCCCGCCCCCCGGAGTATGAGCAGTTCTTC. This codes for CASSPRPPEYEQFF. The chain joins TRBV25-1 to TRBJ2-1; D is unclear. The CDR3 spans 14 residues. Deletions cut 5 bases from V and 8 bases from J, with 16 bases between. From germline, CDR1 is MGHDK and CDR2 SYGVNS.

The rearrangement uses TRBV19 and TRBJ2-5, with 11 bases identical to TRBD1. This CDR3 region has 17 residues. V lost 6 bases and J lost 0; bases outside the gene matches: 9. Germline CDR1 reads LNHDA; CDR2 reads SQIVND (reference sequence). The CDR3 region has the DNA TGTGCCAGTAGGCGGACGTGGGACAGGGGGAACCAAGAGACCCAGTACTTC. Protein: CASRRTWDRGNQETQYF.